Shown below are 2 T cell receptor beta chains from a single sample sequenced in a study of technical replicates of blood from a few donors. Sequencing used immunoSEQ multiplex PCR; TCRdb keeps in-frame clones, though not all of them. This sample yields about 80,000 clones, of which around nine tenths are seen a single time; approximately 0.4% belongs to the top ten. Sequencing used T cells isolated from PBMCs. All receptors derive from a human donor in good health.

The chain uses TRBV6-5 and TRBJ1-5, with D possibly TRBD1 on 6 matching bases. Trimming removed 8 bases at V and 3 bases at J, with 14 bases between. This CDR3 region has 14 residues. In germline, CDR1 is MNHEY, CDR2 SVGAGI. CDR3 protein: CASGKQGPNQPQHF. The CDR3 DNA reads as TGTGCCAGCGGAAAACAGGGCCCCAATCAGCCCCAGCATTTT.

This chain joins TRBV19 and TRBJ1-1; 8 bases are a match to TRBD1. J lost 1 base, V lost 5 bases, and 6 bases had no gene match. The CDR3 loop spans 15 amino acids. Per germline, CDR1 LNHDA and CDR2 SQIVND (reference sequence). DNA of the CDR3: TGTGCCAGTAGTGTCCGACAGGGGAGGAACACTGAAGCTTTCTTT. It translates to CASSVRQGRNTEAFF.